Sequencing of this T cell receptor beta chain was carried out in a study of T cell responses to AZD1222 COVID-19 vaccine. This clone showed up just once. Its target is not known. The data were produced by immunoSEQ multiplex PCR, yet TCRdb's version contains in-frame clones alone and is incomplete. Of some 170,000 clones detected, just over 90% appear once; the ten largest clones hold 2% to 3%. Points from the study as a whole: A mostly white British donor set with more females was recruited, and clonal diversity was possibly underestimated. Along spike, vaccine-associated CD4 TCRs were found throughout, with dominance at 160-218 and 743-854.

This CDR3 has 17 amino acids. The germline V gene has CDR1 SGHAT and CDR2 FQNNGV. The V end lost 0 bases, the J end lost 0 bases, and 9 bases lay between the germline ends. This sequence was found in an adult in good health. The starting material was peripheral blood, obtained on day 0 of AZD1222 vaccination. The V call is TRBV11-2, the J call TRBJ1-6, with D unclear. This chain's CDR3 is CASSLDGRSSYNSPLHF. CDR3 coding DNA: TGTGCCAGCAGCTTAGATGGGAGGAGCTCCTATAATTCACCCCTCCACTTT. Full variable domain (remainder filled in from reference TRBV11-2 and TRBJ1-6): EAGVAQSPRYKIIEKRQSVAFWCNPISGHATLYWYQQILGQGPKLLIQFQNNGVVDDSQLPKDRFSAERLKGVDSTLKIQPAKLEDSAVYLCASSLDGRSSYNSPLHFGNGTRLTVT.